This T cell receptor (beta chain) appears in the sequencing data of a study of CD8 T cells in Susac syndrome. Negative isolation yielded CD8+ and CD4+ T cells; FACS enriched TEMRA cells. V shed 5 bases and J shed 3 bases, with 13 bases lying between them. The CDR3 has 15 amino acids. Germline lookup yields CDR1 SGHAT and CDR2 FQNNGV. The RNA, roughly 0.5 to 1 ug, was put through reverse transcription using random hexamers. Multiplex immunoSEQ PCR targeted 54 Vbeta and 13 Jbeta TCR beta segments. TCRdb reprocessed the immunoSEQ multiplex PCR reads via MiXCR and lists one record per CDR3 protein. This sample has approximately 210,000 distinct CDR3 sequences, with roughly 96% found just once.

The sequencing input was CD4+ T cells from PBMCs. The chain employs TRBV11-2 and TRBJ2-2; no firm D call. The clonotype comes from a human donor with multiple sclerosis. CDR3 bases: TGTGCCAGCAGCGACGGTGCGCCGTACACCGGGGAGCTGTTTTTT. This sequence encodes CASSDGAPYTGELFF.